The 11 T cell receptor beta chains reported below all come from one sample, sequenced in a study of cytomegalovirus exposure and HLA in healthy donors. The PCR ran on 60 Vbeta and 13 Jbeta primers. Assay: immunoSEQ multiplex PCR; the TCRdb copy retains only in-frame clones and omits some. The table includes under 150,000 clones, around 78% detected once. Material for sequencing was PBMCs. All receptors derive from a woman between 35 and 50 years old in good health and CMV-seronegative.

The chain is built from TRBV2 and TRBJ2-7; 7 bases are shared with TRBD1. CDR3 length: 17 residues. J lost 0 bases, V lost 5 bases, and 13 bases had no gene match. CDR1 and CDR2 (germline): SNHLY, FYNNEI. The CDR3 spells CASSPPPTGSSSYEQYF. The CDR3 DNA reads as TGTGCCAGCAGTCCCCCCCCGACAGGGAGCAGCTCCTACGAGCAGTACTTC.

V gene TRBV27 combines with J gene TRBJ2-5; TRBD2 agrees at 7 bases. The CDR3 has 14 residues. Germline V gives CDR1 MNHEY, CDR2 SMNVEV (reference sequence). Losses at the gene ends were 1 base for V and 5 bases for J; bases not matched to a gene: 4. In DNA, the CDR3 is TGTGCCAGCAGTTTATACGGGAGGAGGGAGACCCAGTACTTC. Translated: CASSLYGRRETQYF.

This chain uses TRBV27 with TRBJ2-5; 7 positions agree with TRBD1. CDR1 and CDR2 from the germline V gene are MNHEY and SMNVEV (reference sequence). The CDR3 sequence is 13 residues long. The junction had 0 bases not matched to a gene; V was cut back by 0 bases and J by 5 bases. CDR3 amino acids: CASSLSRGETQYF. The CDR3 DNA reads TGTGCCAGCAGTTTATCCAGGGGGGAGACCCAGTACTTC.

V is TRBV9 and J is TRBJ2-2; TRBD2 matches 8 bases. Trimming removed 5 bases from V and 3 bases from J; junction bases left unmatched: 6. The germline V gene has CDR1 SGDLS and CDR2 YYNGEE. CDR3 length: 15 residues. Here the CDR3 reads CASRFGTRHTGELFF. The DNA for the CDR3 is TGTGCCAGCAGATTTGGGACTAGGCACACCGGGGAGCTGTTTTTT.

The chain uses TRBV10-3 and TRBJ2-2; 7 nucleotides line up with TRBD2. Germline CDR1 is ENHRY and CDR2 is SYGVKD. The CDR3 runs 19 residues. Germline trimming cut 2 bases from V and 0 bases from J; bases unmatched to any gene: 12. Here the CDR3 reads CAISEHRGDSRTNTGELFF. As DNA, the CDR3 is TGTGCCATCAGTGAGCATCGGGGGGACTCCCGAACGAACACCGGGGAGCTGTTTTTT.

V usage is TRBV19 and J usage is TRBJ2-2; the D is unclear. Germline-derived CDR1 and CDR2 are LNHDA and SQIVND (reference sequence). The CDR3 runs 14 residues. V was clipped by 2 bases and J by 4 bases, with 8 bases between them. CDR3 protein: CASSIFSVTGELFF. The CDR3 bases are TGTGCCAGTAGTATATTCTCGGTCACCGGGGAGCTGTTTTTT.

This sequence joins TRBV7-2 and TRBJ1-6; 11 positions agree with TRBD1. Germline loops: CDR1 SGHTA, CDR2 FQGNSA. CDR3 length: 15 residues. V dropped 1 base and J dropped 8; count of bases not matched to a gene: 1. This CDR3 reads CASSLVGQGDSPLHF. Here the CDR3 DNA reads TGTGCCAGCAGCTTAGTGGGACAGGGGGATTCACCCCTCCACTTT. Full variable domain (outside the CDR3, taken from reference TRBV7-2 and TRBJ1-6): GAGVSQSPSNKVTEKGKDVELRCDPISGHTALYWYRQSLGQGLEFLIYFQGNSAPDKSGLPSDRFSAERTGGSVSTLTIQRTQQEDSAVYLCASSLVGQGDSPLHFGNGTRLTVT.

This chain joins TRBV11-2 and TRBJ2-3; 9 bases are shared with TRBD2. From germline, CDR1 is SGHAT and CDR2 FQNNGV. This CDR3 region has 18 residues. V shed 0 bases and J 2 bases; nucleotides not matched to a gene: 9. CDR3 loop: CASSLDVAGEGYTDTQYF. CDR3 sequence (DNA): TGTGCCAGCAGCTTAGACGTAGCGGGGGAGGGTTACACAGATACGCAGTATTTT.

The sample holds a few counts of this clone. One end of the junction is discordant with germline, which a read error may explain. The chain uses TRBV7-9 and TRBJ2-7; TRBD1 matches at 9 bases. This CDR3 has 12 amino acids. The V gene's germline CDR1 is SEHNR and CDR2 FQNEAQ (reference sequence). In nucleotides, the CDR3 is TGTTCCAGCAGCTTCGGACAGGGGAAGCAGTACTTC. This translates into CSSSFGQGKQYF.

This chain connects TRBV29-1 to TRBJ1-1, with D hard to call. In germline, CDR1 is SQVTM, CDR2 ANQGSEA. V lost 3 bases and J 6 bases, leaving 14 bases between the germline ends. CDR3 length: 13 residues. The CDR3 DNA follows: TGCAGCGTTGAGGGGAGATCTGGGGCTGAAGCTTTCTTT. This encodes CSVEGRSGAEAFF.

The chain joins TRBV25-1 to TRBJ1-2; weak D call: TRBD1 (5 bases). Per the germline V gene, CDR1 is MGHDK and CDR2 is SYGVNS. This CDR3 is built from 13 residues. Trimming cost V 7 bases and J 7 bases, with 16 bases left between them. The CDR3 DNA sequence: TGTGCCAGCAACCCCGGGATCGGGGGTGGCTACACCTTC. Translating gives CASNPGIGGGYTF.